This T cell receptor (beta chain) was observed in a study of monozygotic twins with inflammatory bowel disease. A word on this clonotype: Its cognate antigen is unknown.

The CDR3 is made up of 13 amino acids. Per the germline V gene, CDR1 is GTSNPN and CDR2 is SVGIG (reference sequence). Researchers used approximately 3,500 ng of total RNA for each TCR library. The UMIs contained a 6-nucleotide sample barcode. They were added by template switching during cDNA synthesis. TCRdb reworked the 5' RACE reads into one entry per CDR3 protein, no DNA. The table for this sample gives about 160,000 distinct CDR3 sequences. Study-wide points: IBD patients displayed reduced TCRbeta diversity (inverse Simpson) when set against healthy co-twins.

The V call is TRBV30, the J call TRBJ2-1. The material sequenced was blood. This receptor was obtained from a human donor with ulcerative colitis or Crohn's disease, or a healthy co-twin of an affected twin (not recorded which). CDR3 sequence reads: CAWSGYKRNEQFF.